This TCR beta chain is from a study of T cell responses to AZD1222 COVID-19 vaccine. Study-level findings and limits: The CD4 TCRs associated with vaccination extended across spike and predominated at 160-218 and 743-854. Most donors were white British and more were female, and clonal diversity was possibly underestimated.

Concerning this clone: The antigen is unknown.

This CDR3 is 11 amino acids long. Per germline, CDR1 SNHLY and CDR2 FYNNEI. Trimming removed 5 bases at V and 5 bases at J, with 6 bases between. Here immunoSEQ multiplex PCR was the method, and the copy in TCRdb shows in-frame clones only, minus some. The repertoire holds some 42,000 clones, with approximately 80% as singletons. Sequencing used peripheral blood, obtained 28 days after the second AZD1222 dose. This chain uses TRBV2 with TRBJ1-2; D is ambiguous. This sequence originates from an adult who received the AZD1222 COVID-19 vaccine. The CDR3 sequence: CASSLQYGYTF. In DNA, the CDR3 is TGTGCCAGCAGTCTCCAATATGGCTACACCTTC.